This T cell receptor (beta chain) originates from a study of cytomegalovirus exposure and HLA in healthy donors. Study as a whole: Out of around 360 genotyped donors, about 76% belonged to the Caucasian-associated ancestry cluster. The study's findings and limits: TCR beta chain V- and J-gene trimming was linked, in a later analysis, to a missense variant in DCLRE1C.

Notes on this clone: Its antigen remains unknown.

V gave up 1 base and J gave up 4 bases; unmatched junction bases: 5. The CDR3 length is 16 residues. Germline V gene sequence: CDR1 SGHNT, CDR2 YENEEA. PCR employed 60 Vbeta and 13 Jbeta primers. Some clones are missing from TCRdb's copy, which holds only in-frame ones; the method was immunoSEQ multiplex PCR. The table lists approximately 120,000 clones, over 65% of them singletons. The chain has TRBV11-3 and TRBJ2-1; TRBD2 matches 9 bases. Sequenced material: PBMCs. The TCR comes from a man aged 45 to 65 in good health and CMV-seronegative. This chain's CDR3 is CASSLGAGGSYNEQFF. CDR3 sequence (DNA): TGTGCCAGCAGCTTAGGGGCGGGAGGGTCGTACAATGAGCAGTTCTTC.